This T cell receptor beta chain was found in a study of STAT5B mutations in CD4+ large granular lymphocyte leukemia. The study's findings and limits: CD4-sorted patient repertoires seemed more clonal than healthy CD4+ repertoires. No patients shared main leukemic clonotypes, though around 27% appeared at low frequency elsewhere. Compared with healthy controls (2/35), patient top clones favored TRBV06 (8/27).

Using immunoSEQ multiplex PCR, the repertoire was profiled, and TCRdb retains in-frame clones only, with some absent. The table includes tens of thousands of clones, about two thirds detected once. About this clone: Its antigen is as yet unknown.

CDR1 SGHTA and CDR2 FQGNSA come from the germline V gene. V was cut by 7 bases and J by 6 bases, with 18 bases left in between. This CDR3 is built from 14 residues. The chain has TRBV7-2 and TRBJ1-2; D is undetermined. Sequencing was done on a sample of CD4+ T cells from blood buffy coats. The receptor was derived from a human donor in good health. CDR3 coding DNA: TGTGCCAGCAACTTTGGGAGGTCAAAGGATGGCTACACCTTC. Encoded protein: CASNFGRSKDGYTF.